Only a few counts were recorded for the clone carrying this T cell receptor beta chain. Antigen unknown. This record belongs to a study of response to subunit inactivated influenza vaccine. General observations from the study: The authors suggested that few new T cells are recruited per seasonal influenza vaccination.

TCRdb re-derived calls from the RT-PCR reads in MiXCR, one entry per CDR3 protein. The data show about 700,000 distinct CDR3 sequences, around 13% seen once. The CDR3 has 17 residues. V lost 7 bases, J lost 0 bases, and 9 bases stayed unmatched. The germline gives CDR1 ENHRY, CDR2 SYGVKD. The input for sequencing was PBMCs from blood, taken about 14 days before vaccination. This clonotype was sampled from a man between 45 and 60 years old who received an inactivated influenza vaccine. V is TRBV10-3 and J is TRBJ2-6, with TRBD1 matching 7 bases. Written as DNA, the CDR3 is TGTGCCATCACTAGGGACAGTCCGAACTCTGGGGCCAACGTCCTGACTTTC. Translating gives CAITRDSPNSGANVLTF.